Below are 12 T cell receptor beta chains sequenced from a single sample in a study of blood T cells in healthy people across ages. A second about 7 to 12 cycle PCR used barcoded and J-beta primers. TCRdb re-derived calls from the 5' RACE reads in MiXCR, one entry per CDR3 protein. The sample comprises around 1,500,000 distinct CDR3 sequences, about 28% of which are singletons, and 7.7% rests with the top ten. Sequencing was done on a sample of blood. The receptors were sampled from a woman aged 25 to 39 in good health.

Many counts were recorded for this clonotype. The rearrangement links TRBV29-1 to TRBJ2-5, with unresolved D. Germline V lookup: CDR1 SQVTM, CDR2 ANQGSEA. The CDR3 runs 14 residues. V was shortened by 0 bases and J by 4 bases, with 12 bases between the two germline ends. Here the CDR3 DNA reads TGCAGCGTTGAAGACCGACTTGCCCGAGAGACCCAGTACTTC. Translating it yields CSVEDRLARETQYF.

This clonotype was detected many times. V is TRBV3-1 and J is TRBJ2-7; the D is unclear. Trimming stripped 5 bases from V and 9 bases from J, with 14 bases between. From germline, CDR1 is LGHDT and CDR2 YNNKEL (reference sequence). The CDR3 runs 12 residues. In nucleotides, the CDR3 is TGTGCCAGCAGCACCCCCCGGATGGGGCAGTACTTC. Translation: CASSTPRMGQYF.

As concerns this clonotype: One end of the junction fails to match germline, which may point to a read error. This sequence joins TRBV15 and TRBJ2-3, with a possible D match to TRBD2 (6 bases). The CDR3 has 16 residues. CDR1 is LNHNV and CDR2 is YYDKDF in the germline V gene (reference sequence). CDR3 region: CATSRGFGEVGDTQDF. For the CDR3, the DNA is TGTGCCACCAGCAGGGGGTTCGGGGAGGTCGGAGATACGCAGGATTTT.

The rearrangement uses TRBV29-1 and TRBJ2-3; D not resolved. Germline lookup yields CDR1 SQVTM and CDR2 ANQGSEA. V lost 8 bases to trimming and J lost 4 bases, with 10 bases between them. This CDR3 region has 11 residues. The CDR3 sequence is CSIGPPDTQYF. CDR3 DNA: TGCAGCATAGGACCTCCAGATACGCAGTATTTT.

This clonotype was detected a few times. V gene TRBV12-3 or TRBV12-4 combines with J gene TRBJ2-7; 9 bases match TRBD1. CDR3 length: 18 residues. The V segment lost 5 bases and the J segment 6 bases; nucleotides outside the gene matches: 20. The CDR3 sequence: CASSKQGARLSTQFEQYF. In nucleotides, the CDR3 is TGTGCCAGCAGTAAACAGGGGGCGCGACTTTCGACCCAATTCGAGCAGTACTTC.

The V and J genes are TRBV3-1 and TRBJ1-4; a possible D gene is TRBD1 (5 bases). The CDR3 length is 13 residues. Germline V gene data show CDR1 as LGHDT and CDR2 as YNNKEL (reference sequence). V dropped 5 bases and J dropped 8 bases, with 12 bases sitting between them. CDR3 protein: CASSSKGQEKLFF. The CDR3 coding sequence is TGTGCCAGCAGCTCAAAGGGGCAGGAAAAACTGTTTTTT.

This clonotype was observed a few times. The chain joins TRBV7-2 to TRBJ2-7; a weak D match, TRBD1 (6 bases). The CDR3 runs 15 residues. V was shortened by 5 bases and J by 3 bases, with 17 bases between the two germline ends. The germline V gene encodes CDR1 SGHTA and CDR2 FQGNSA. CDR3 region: CASSGGARGIYEQYF. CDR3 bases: TGTGCCAGCAGCGGAGGAGCCAGGGGTATCTACGAGCAGTACTTC.

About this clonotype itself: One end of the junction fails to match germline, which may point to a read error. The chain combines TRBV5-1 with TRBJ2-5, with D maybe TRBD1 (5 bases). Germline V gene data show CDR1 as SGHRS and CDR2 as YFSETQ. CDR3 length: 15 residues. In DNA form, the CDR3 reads TGCGCCAGCAGCTTGCAGCCAGGGTCTCTAGAGACTCAGTACTTC. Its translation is CASSLQPGSLETQYF.

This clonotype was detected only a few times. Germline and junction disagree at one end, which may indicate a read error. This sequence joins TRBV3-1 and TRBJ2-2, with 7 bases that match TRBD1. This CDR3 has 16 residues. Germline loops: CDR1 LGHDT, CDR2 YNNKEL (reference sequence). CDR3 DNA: TGTACCAGCAGCCAAATAGGGGGCGCGAACACCGGGGAGCTGTTTTTT. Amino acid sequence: CTSSQIGGANTGELFF.

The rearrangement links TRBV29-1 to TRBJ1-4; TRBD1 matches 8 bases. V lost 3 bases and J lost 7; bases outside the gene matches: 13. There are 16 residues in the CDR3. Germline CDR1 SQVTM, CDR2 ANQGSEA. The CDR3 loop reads CSVDLAGGTGGEKLFF. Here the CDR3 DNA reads TGCAGCGTTGATCTGGCAGGGGGCACGGGAGGTGAAAAACTGTTTTTT.

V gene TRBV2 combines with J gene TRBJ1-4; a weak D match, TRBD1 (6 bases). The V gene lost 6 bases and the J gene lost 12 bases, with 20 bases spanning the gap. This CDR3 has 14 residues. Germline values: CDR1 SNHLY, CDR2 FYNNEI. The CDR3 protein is CASRTGTTGGQLFF. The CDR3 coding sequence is TGTGCCAGCAGAACCGGCACTACTGGGGGGCAACTGTTTTTT.

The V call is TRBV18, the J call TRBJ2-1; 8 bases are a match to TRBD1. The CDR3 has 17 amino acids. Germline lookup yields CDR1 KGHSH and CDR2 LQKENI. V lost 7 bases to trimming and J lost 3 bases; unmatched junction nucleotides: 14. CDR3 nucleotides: TGTGCCAGCTTACTGAGCTGGACCGGGACAGGCTACAATGAGCAGTTCTTC. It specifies CASLLSWTGTGYNEQFF.